This TCR beta chain originates from a study of shared clonotypes between healthy human individuals. This clone was seen more than once but under ten times. Several immunoSEQ plates held equal portions of the genomic DNA taken from each subset. The repertoire was sequenced with immunoSEQ multiplex PCR; TCRdb's copy has only in-frame clones and lacks some. The sample shows about 2.4 million clones, over 85% of them seen only once. J was trimmed by 6 bases and V by 8 bases; bases with no gene match: 9. CDR1 and CDR2 from the germline V gene are SNHLY and FYNNEI. This CDR3 is built from 14 residues. What was sequenced was naive CD4+ T cells sorted from blood. The subset here: CD45RA+ positively selected. The chain is built from TRBV2 and TRBJ1-1, with 10 bases aligning to TRBD1. The clonotype was recovered from a man aged 18 to 29 in good health. CDR3 sequence (DNA): TGTGCCAGCGGCGACCGGGACAGGGGTCCTGAAGCTTTCTTT. The encoded protein is CASGDRDRGPEAFF.